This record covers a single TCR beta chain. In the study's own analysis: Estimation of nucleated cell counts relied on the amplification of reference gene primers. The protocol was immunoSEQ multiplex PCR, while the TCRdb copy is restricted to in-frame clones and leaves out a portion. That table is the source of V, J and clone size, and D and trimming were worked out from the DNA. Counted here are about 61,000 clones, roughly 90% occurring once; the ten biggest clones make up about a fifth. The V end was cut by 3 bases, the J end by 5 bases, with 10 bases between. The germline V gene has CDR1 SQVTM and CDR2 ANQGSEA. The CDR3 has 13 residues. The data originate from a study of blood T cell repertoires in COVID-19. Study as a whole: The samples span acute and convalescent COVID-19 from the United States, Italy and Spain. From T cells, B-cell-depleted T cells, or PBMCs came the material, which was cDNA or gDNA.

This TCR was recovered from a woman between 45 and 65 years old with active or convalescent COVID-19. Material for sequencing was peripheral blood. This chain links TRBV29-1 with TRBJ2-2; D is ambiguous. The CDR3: CSVESPLTGELFF. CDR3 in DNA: TGCAGCGTTGAGTCCCCTCTAACCGGGGAGCTGTTTTTT.